The rows below give T cell receptor beta chains drawn from one sample of a study of neurological immune-mediated disorders. TCRdb reprocessed the 5' RACE reads via MiXCR and lists one record per CDR3 protein. The data hold about 50,000 distinct CDR3 sequences, with around a tenth observed a single time. Sequenced input: PBMCs. Receptors originate from a man between 65 and 79 years old with HTLV-1-associated myelopathy (HAM/TSP). Both conserved end residues are part of each CDR3.

TRBV7-2,CASTLGGTGELFF
TRBV4-1,CASSQVGAGFYGYTF
TRBV4-3,CASSQDPRASSYNSPLHF
TRBV7-9,CASSLATSGSIQTQYF
TRBV10-3,CAISDRGPQHF
TRBV20-1,CSAPRTAKNIQYF
TRBV20-1,CSASPIGSLSRETQYF
TRBV20-1,CSASRASGRGDEQFF
TRBV12-3/TRBV12-4,CASSLAPDTGGVLYEQYF
TRBV28,CATPLAVGEGETQYF
TRBV7-9,CASSPQDRGPQYF
TRBV5-6,CASSRRSSGSTDTQYF
TRBV7-2,CASSQQTPGPNTQYF
TRBV15,CATSRGQGDWEEQYF
TRBV28,CASSFLRAGTGELFF
TRBV4-2,CASSHGTSEEWRTIYF
TRBV20-1,CSGRDRDWLGHEQFF
TRBV7-9,CASSLGVVGTQYF
TRBV28,CASSLHDSGANVLTF
TRBV5-5,CASSINRGEYNEQFF
TRBV5-1,CASSADRAHGETQYF
TRBV7-2,CASGGVGVTQYF
TRBV3-1,CASSLRRQRETQYF
TRBV12-3/TRBV12-4,CASSYPPYNEQFF
TRBV28,CATGTLYEQYF
TRBV4-2,CASSPPSSSGNTIYF
TRBV12-3/TRBV12-4,CASSLVEAFF
TRBV7-9,CASSLRTGNTEAFF
TRBV28,CATSLTQSSYNEQFF
TRBV12-3/TRBV12-4,CASTRPQRSTEAFF
TRBV5-1,CASSRTGTSRETQYF
TRBV6-2/TRBV6-3,CATTRHNDGNEQFF
TRBV18,CASSPGGQTGELFF
TRBV20-1,CSASRRLRLTDTQYF
TRBV20-1,CSSRETGVITQYF
TRBV10-3,CAIRAATSGKNEQYF
TRBV11-2,CASSPRGGQNEQFF
TRBV20-1,CSARAGGVGTGELFF
TRBV6-2/TRBV6-3,CASSRAGQGGYEQYF
TRBV19,CASSSPGAQYF
TRBV5-1,CASSAGQGAGDTQYF
TRBV12-3/TRBV12-4,CASSLSGGYGYTF
TRBV15,CATSGTLSSGRAIGETQYF
TRBV11-2,CASSPGTGSPYEQYF
TRBV28,CASRPWVGDTQYF
TRBV12-3/TRBV12-4,CASRLRDTQYF
TRBV28,CASSLAGEKNEQFF
TRBV18,CASSPQPSQGQETQYF
TRBV5-1,CASGARPGNTIYF
TRBV3-2,CASSQARTGGLEDTGELFF
TRBV4-3,CASSLGYGTKYYEQYF
TRBV5-1,CASSLEGSSLRYNEQFF
TRBV28,CASSFLGPYEQYF
TRBV29-1,CSVEGGVPPYEQYF
TRBV20-1,CSAYPPGPSRGYTF
TRBV5-6,CASSLRPEDEQFF
TRBV20-1,CSAKTGGAGDTGELFF